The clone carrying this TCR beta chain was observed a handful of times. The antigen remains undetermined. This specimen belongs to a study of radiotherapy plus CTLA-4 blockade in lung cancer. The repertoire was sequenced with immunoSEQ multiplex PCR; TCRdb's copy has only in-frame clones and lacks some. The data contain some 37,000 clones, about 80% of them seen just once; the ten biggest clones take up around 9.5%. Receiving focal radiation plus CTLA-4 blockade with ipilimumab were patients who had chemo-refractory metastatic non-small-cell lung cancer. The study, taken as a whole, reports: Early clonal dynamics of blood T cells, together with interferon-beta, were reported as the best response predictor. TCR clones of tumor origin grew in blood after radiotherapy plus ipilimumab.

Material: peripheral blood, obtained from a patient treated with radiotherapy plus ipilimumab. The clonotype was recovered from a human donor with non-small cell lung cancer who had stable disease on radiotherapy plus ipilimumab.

CDR3 region: CASSEVMNTEAFF. In nucleotides, the CDR3 is TGTGCCAGCAGTGAAGTTATGAACACTGAAGCTTTCTTT. This rearrangement joins TRBV6-1 to TRBJ1-1; D remains ambiguous. The CDR3 extends over 13 amino acids. The germline gives CDR1 MNHNS, CDR2 SASEGT. The V and J ends lost 1 base and 0 bases respectively, with 3 bases between them.